The 10 T cell receptor beta chains presented below share a single source sample, sequenced in a study of blood T cell repertoires in COVID-19. Only in-frame clones appear in the TCRdb table, and some are missing; sequencing was by immunoSEQ multiplex PCR. This repertoire shows around 110,000 clones, under 85% found once; its top ten account for 11% to 15%. Specimen: peripheral blood. The receptors were gathered from a woman aged 55-69 years with acute or convalescent COVID-19.

The chain has TRBV7-2 and TRBJ2-5; D remains unclear. The CDR3 sequence is 14 residues long. Germline V gives CDR1 SGHTA, CDR2 FQGNSA. Trimming removed 5 bases from V and 1 base from J, with 11 bases in between. The CDR3 DNA sequence: TGTGCCAGCAGCCGCCAGAATTTCCAAGAGACCCAGTACTTC. It is translated as CASSRQNFQETQYF.

The rearrangement joins TRBV12-3 or TRBV12-4 to TRBJ2-3, with D unresolved. V was shortened by 3 bases and J by 6 bases, with 4 bases between the two germline ends. The CDR3 loop spans 11 amino acids. The DNA of the CDR3 is TGTGCCAGCAGTTTTCTGGATACGCAGTATTTT. This codes for CASSFLDTQYF.

This chain uses TRBV3-1 (or the pseudogene TRBV3-2) with TRBJ2-2; TRBD2 matches at 7 bases. The germline gives CDR1 LGHDT, CDR2 YNNKEL (reference sequence). The CDR3 spans 17 residues. Unmatched junction bases numbered 6, after V lost 1 base and J lost 1 base. The CDR3 DNA reads TGTGCCAGCAGCCAAGTCCATCCTAGCGGGAACACCGGGGAGCTGTTTTTT. Translated, it gives CASSQVHPSGNTGELFF.

The genes are TRBV23-1 and TRBJ2-7; perhaps TRBD2 as D (5 bases). TRBV23-1 qualifies as an ORF whose function is uncertain. Trimming removed 2 bases at V and 6 bases at J, with 11 bases between. The CDR3 loop spans 13 amino acids. In DNA, the CDR3 is TGCGCCAGCAGTCAACCTTGCGGGCTCGAGCAGTACTTC. Translating it yields CASSQPCGLEQYF.

Here the CDR3 DNA reads TGTGCCAGCAGCTTGTTTGGTCAGGGGTATGAGCAGTTCTTC. This gives the protein CASSLFGQGYEQFF. This rearrangement joins TRBV5-5 to TRBJ2-1; perhaps TRBD1 as D (6 bases). This CDR3 has 14 amino acids. CDR1 is SGHKS and CDR2 is YYEKEE in the germline V gene (reference sequence). V was pared by 1 base and J by 8 bases, with 13 bases between.

The rearrangement links TRBV5-1 to TRBJ1-4, with D unclear. The ends were cut back, 4 bases at V and 4 bases at J, with 8 bases in the middle. The germline CDR1 and CDR2 sequences are SGHRS and YFSETQ. This CDR3 region has 13 residues. The CDR3 is CASSVQNNEKLFF. CDR3 DNA sequence: TGCGCCAGCAGCGTGCAGAATAATGAAAAACTGTTTTTT.

V and J are TRBV5-1 and TRBJ1-2, with D uncertain. Trimming took 1 base from V and 5 from J, leaving 9 bases between them. The germline CDR1 and CDR2 sequences are SGHRS and YFSETQ. The CDR3 has 13 amino acids. The CDR3 region has the DNA TGCGCCAGCAGCTTGTCCGGGGTTTATGGCTACACCTTC. Amino acid sequence: CASSLSGVYGYTF.

This chain links TRBV7-9 with TRBJ2-5, with a tentative D call TRBD1 (5 bases). The germline gives CDR1 SEHNR, CDR2 FQNEAQ (reference sequence). Trimming left V 4 bases short and J 4 bases short, with 16 bases between. The CDR3 consists of 15 residues. CDR3 in amino acids: CASSSNSLRGETQYF. The CDR3 region has the DNA TGTGCCAGCAGCTCCAACTCATTAAGGGGAGAGACCCAGTACTTC.

The V call is TRBV23-1, the J call TRBJ1-2; D unclear. TRBV23-1 is sorted into the ORF group, with uncertain function. Trimming left V 3 bases short and J 3 bases short, with 11 bases between. The CDR3 spans 14 residues. The CDR3 DNA is TGCGCCAGCAGTCATTTTTCCTTGTACTATGGCTACACCTTC. Translating gives CASSHFSLYYGYTF.

This clone was counted once. The chain links TRBV7-9 to TRBJ2-5, with D possibly matching TRBD2 (5 bases). Trimming removed 1 base at V and 5 bases at J, with 11 bases between. The germline V gene has CDR1 SEHNR and CDR2 FQNEAQ (reference sequence). This CDR3 spans 14 amino acids. In DNA form, the CDR3 reads TGTGCCAGCAGCTTAGAACAGCGGTCGGAGACCCAGTACTTC. Residues: CASSLEQRSETQYF.